Listed below are T cell receptor beta chains from one sample, sequenced in a study of blood T cell repertoires in COVID-19. Assay: immunoSEQ multiplex PCR; the TCRdb copy retains only in-frame clones and omits some. Here the sample spans more than 300,000 clones, 90% being singletons. The sequencing sample was made of peripheral blood. The receptors shown here come from a woman in her 40s with COVID-19, enrolled during active disease. Both conserved end residues are part of each CDR3. D genes are given only for firm matches. Only some rows state a clone size, as once, few, many or a class for expanded clones.

TRBV18,TRBJ2-7,-,-,TGTGCCAGCTCACGAGACAGGTTCTACGAGCAGTACTTC,CASSRDRFYEQYF
TRBV7-2,TRBJ1-1,-,-,TGTGCCAGCAGCTTTGCCTCGGGAGCACCCCTGAACACTGAAGCTTTCTTT,CASSFASGAPLNTEAFF
TRBV12-3/TRBV12-4,TRBJ2-1,-,-,TGTGCCAGCAGATCTTTAGTTGAGCAGTTCTTC,CASRSLVEQFF
TRBV7-9,TRBJ1-2,-,-,TGTGCCAGCAGCTCCGAGACAGTACCGGATGGCTACACCTTC,CASSSETVPDGYTF
TRBV5-1,TRBJ2-7,TRBD1,once,TGCGCCAGCAGCTGGCAACCGGGACAGGGTCCCGAGCAGTACTTC,CASSWQPGQGPEQYF
TRBV24-1,TRBJ1-2,TRBD1,once,TGTGCCACCAGTGATTCCCGCGAAGGACAGGGGGGTGGCTACACCTTC,CATSDSREGQGGGYTF
TRBV4-1,TRBJ2-7,TRBD2,-,TGCGCCAGCAGCCAAGCGCGGGGGGACTTCGGTTGGGCCTACGAGCAGTACTTC,CASSQARGDFGWAYEQYF
TRBV4-1,TRBJ1-2,TRBD1,-,TGCGCCAGCAGCCCCGGGACAGGGAATTATGGCTACACCTTC,CASSPGTGNYGYTF
TRBV7-8,TRBJ2-2,TRBD1,-,TGTGCCAGCAGCCCGGGACAGAGAATGAACACCGGGGAGCTGTTTTTT,CASSPGQRMNTGELFF
TRBV18,TRBJ2-7,-,-,TGTGCCAGCTCACCAGGCGGGATCCCCTACGAGCAGTACTTC,CASSPGGIPYEQYF
TRBV7-9,TRBJ2-1,-,few,TGTGCCAGCAGCCTAAGGCAGGCAAGCTCCTACAATGAGCAGTTCTTC,CASSLRQASSYNEQFF
TRBV18,TRBJ1-4,-,-,TGTGCCAGCTCACCAGTCAGGTCAAGTAATGAAAAACTGTTTTTT,CASSPVRSSNEKLFF
TRBV6-2/TRBV6-3,TRBJ1-5,-,-,TGTGCCAGCAGCCGAGGGGGGGAATCCCAGCATTTT,CASSRGGESQHF
TRBV28,TRBJ2-2,-,-,TGTGCCAGCAGTCCGAGGGTCGGGGAGCTGTTTTTT,CASSPRVGELFF
TRBV7-6,TRBJ2-3,-,-,TGTGCCAGCAGCTCCCCCGTCCGGGGTCGGTGGGGAACTAGCACAGATACGCAGTATTTT,CASSSPVRGRWGTSTDTQYF
TRBV29-1,TRBJ2-1,-,-,TGCAGCGCCCAACAGGGTCGAGAGTTCTTC,CSAQQGREFF
TRBV28,TRBJ1-2,-,-,TGTGCCAGCAGTTTATGGCAGGGGACCACCGAGGGCTACACCTTC,CASSLWQGTTEGYTF
TRBV28,TRBJ1-1,TRBD1,few,TGTGCCAGCAGTTTAGGGGGGACAGGGTCCTCTTCGAGCACTGAAGCTTTCTTT,CASSLGGTGSSSSTEAFF
TRBV7-9,TRBJ1-2,-,-,TGTGCCAGCACCCCCGAGGCAGTTGAAAACTATGGCTACACCTTC,CASTPEAVENYGYTF
TRBV28,TRBJ1-2,-,-,TGTGCGCACTGCGACAGGAGATTCCATGGCTACACCTTC,CAHCDRRFHGYTF